These 26 T cell receptor beta chains originate from one sample sequenced in a study of response to subunit inactivated influenza vaccine. TCRdb reanalysed the RT-PCR reads using MiXCR and keeps one entry per CDR3 protein. The sample includes 600,000 to 850,000 distinct CDR3 sequences, roughly 15% seen only once; the top ten take 7.5% to 9%. The sample was PBMCs from blood, taken 14 days before vaccination. Receptors were obtained from a man between 50 and 59 years old who received an inactivated influenza vaccine.

A few counts support this clonotype. The chain is built from TRBV28 and TRBJ1-1, with 8 bases matching TRBD1. The CDR3 consists of 13 residues. V was clipped by 5 bases and J by 6 bases; unmatched bases: 5. Germline CDR1 MDHEN, CDR2 SYDVKM. The CDR3 reads CASSGDRTPEAFF. For the CDR3, the DNA is TGTGCCAGCAGTGGGGACAGGACTCCTGAAGCTTTCTTT.

This chain joins TRBV6-1 and TRBJ2-5; TRBD1 matches at 11 bases. The CDR3 extends over 15 amino acids. CDR1 is MNHNS and CDR2 is SASEGT in the germline V gene. Trimming took 6 bases from V and 5 from J; bases not matched to a gene: 8. DNA for the CDR3: TGTGCCAGCAGACGGACAGGGGGCTTTGGGGAGACCCAGTACTTC. Translated: CASRRTGGFGETQYF.

This clonotype was seen only a few times. The rearrangement uses TRBV28 and TRBJ1-2; TRBD1 might be the D (6 bases). The CDR3 covers 13 residues. Germline loops: CDR1 MDHEN, CDR2 SYDVKM. V lost 6 bases and J 2 bases, leaving 10 bases between the germline ends. The CDR3 DNA is TGTGCCAGCAGGGGTGGGGGCAACTATGGCTACACCTTC. Translation: CASRGGGNYGYTF.

The genes are TRBV27 and TRBJ2-7, with unresolved D. Trimming shortened V by 3 bases and J by 0 bases, and 9 bases separated the two germline ends. There are 14 residues in the CDR3. CDR1 and CDR2 from the germline V gene are MNHEY and SMNVEV (reference sequence). The CDR3 nucleotides read TGTGCCAGCAGTTTCAGCCCAGCCTCCTACGAGCAGTACTTC. This translates into CASSFSPASYEQYF.

This sequence joins TRBV6-1 and TRBJ2-7, with D possibly TRBD1 on 5 matching bases. This CDR3 comprises 17 residues. V was trimmed by 8 bases and J by 1 base, leaving 24 bases between them. Germline V gene lookup returns CDR1 MNHNS and CDR2 SASEGT. The CDR3 sequence: CASCAKVTGLGSYEQYF. CDR3 sequence (DNA): TGTGCCAGCTGCGCAAAGGTAACAGGTTTGGGTTCCTACGAGCAGTACTTC.

This clonotype appeared many times. The V call is TRBV28, the J call TRBJ2-5; D uncertain. CDR1 MDHEN and CDR2 SYDVKM come from the germline V gene. This CDR3 comprises 13 residues. The V end was cut by 3 bases, the J end by 2 bases, with 7 bases between. CDR3 region: CASSFVVQETQYF. CDR3 nucleotide sequence: TGTGCCAGCAGTTTTGTGGTTCAAGAGACCCAGTACTTC.

This clonotype was recorded a few times. The chain joins TRBV12-3 or TRBV12-4 to TRBJ2-1; TRBD2 matches at 8 bases. This CDR3 spans 13 amino acids. V trimming: 5 bases; J trimming: 9 bases; junction bases outside the gene matches: 6. The chain's CDR3 is CASSPGGRSEQFF. The DNA of the CDR3 is TGTGCCAGCAGTCCGGGGGGGAGGAGTGAGCAGTTCTTC.

This clonotype was recorded a few times. The chain employs TRBV20-1 and TRBJ2-2; D is perhaps TRBD1 or TRBD2 (5 bases each). Germline CDR1 and CDR2: DFQATT and SNEGSKA (reference sequence). Trimming removed 3 bases from V and 5 bases from J, with 10 bases in between. CDR3 length equals 13 residues. DNA for the CDR3: TGCAGTGCTAGGGGACCTCATACCGGGGAGCTGTTTTTT. Amino acids: CSARGPHTGELFF.

The rearrangement joins TRBV5-1 to TRBJ2-1, with a tentative D call TRBD2 (6 bases). V lost 3 bases and J 6 bases, leaving 10 bases between the germline ends. The CDR3 spans 13 residues. Germline lookup yields CDR1 SGHRS and CDR2 YFSETQ. The CDR3 loop is CASSSWRGNEQFF. The CDR3 bases are TGCGCCAGCAGCTCCTGGAGGGGCAATGAGCAGTTCTTC. The complete variable domain, with remaining parts taken from reference TRBV5-1 and TRBJ2-1, reads KAGVTQTPRYLIKTRGQQVTLSCSPISGHRSVSWYQQTPGQGLQFLFEYFSETQRNKGNFPGRFSGRQFSNSRSEMNVSTLELGDSALYLCASSSWRGNEQFFGPGTRLTVL.

This clonotype has only a few counts. J is TRBJ2-1 and V is TRBV14; 8 nucleotides agree with TRBD1. The CDR3 is made up of 15 amino acids. CDR1 SGHDN and CDR2 FVKESK come from the germline V gene. J lost 8 bases, V lost 4 bases, and 10 bases had no gene match. CDR3 DNA sequence: TGTGCCAGCAGCCCCGGACAGGGTTTTTGGCATGAGCAGTTCTTC. This translates into CASSPGQGFWHEQFF. Based on the CDR3 plus reference TRBV14 and TRBJ2-1, the full variable domain is EAGVTQFPSHSVIEKGQTVTLRCDPISGHDNLYWYRRVMGKEIKFLLHFVKESKQDESGMPNNRFLAERTGGTYSTLKVQPAELEDSGVYFCASSPGQGFWHEQFFGPGTRLTVL.

This clonotype showed up just a few times. V is TRBV20-1 and J is TRBJ2-5; the D call may be TRBD1 or TRBD2 (5 bases each). The CDR3 runs to 13 residues. Germline CDR1 DFQATT, CDR2 SNEGSKA (reference sequence). CDR3 sequence: CSLERRWGETQYF. Written as DNA, the CDR3 is TGCAGCCTCGAGCGGAGGTGGGGGGAGACCCAGTACTTC.

There are a few counts of this clonotype. This sequence joins TRBV7-9 and TRBJ2-7; TRBD1 is a possible D gene (6 bases). Between the trimmed V and J ends, which lost 5 bases and 0 bases, there was a span of 11 bases. Germline values: CDR1 SEHNR, CDR2 FQNEAQ (reference sequence). This CDR3 has 14 residues. CDR3 DNA sequence: TGTGCCAGCAGCAACACAGGGACCTCCTACGAGCAGTACTTC. Translating gives CASSNTGTSYEQYF.

The CDR3 sequence is CASSSNHEQFF. The CDR3 DNA sequence: TGCGCCAGCAGCTCGAACCATGAGCAGTTCTTC. The gene calls are TRBV5-1 and TRBJ2-1; D is undetermined. In germline, CDR1 is SGHRS, CDR2 YFSETQ. Deletions cut 3 bases from V and 8 bases from J, with 6 bases between. CDR3 size: 11 residues. The entire variable domain, with the rest obtained from reference TRBV5-1 and TRBJ2-1, is as follows: KAGVTQTPRYLIKTRGQQVTLSCSPISGHRSVSWYQQTPGQGLQFLFEYFSETQRNKGNFPGRFSGRQFSNSRSEMNVSTLELGDSALYLCASSSNHEQFFGPGTRLTVL.

This clonotype was seen a handful of times. The chain employs TRBV9 and TRBJ2-5; 7 bases are a match to TRBD2. The CDR3 is made up of 15 amino acids. Germline trimming cut 3 bases from V and 4 bases from J; bases unmatched to any gene: 9. CDR1 is SGDLS, CDR2 YYNGEE, per germline. CDR3 DNA sequence: TGTGCCAGCAGCGCAGCCTTGGAGCGGGGAGAGACCCAGTACTTC. It specifies CASSAALERGETQYF.

CDR3 DNA sequence: TGTGCCAGCAGGGGGTATAATTCACCCCTCCACTTT. It translates to CASRGYNSPLHF. The chain couples TRBV12-3 or TRBV12-4 to TRBJ1-6; no clear D. The germline V and J ends were trimmed by 6 bases and 4 bases, with 4 bases remaining between them. CDR3 length: 12 amino acids.

This clonotype was counted between two and nine times. The rearrangement links TRBV12-3 or TRBV12-4 to TRBJ2-1; D possibly corresponds to TRBD1 (6 bases). Trimming took off 6 bases at V and 0 bases at J, with 12 bases between the two ends. This CDR3 is built from 15 residues. In DNA, the CDR3 is TGTGCCAGCAGCCGGACAGTAAGCTCCTACAATGAGCAGTTCTTC. Translating it yields CASSRTVSSYNEQFF.

A few counts support this clonotype. V usage is TRBV5-1 and J usage is TRBJ1-2; 9 bases match TRBD1. The germline CDR1 and CDR2 sequences are SGHRS and YFSETQ. The V segment lost 4 bases and the J segment 8 bases; nucleotides outside the gene matches: 9. The CDR3 has 14 amino acids. This chain's CDR3 is CASSARDRVEGYTF. Here the CDR3 DNA reads TGCGCCAGCAGCGCCCGGGACAGGGTGGAGGGCTACACCTTC.

V usage is TRBV7-9 and J usage is TRBJ1-2, with D unclear. The CDR3 totals 15 residues. CDR1 and CDR2 (germline): SEHNR, FQNEAQ (reference sequence). The germline V and J ends were trimmed by 0 bases and 2 bases, with 10 bases remaining between them. CDR3 in DNA: TGTGCCAGCAGCTTAGCGCTTGCCAGCAACTATGGCTACACCTTC. This gives the protein CASSLALASNYGYTF. Full variable domain (missing parts from reference TRBV7-9 and TRBJ1-2): DTGVSQNPRHKITKRGQNVTFRCDPISEHNRLYWYRQTLGQGPEFLTYFQNEAQLEKSRLLSDRFSAERPKGSFSTLEIQRTEQGDSAMYLCASSLALASNYGYTFGSGTRLTVV.

This clonotype occurred a few times. V and J are TRBV18 and TRBJ2-2, with 8 bases identical to TRBD1. The V gene end was trimmed by 6 bases and the J gene end by 5 bases; junction bases not matched to a gene: 11. The CDR3 extends over 16 amino acids. Germline V gene sequence: CDR1 KGHSH, CDR2 LQKENI. The CDR3 protein is CASSPGQGRGTGELFF. The CDR3 nucleotides are TGTGCCAGCTCTCCCGGACAGGGAAGAGGTACCGGGGAGCTGTTTTTT.

The gene calls are TRBV20-1 and TRBJ1-2, with 8 positions matching TRBD1. Germline V CDR1 and CDR2: DFQATT, SNEGSKA (reference sequence). CDR3 size: 14 residues. The V gene end was trimmed by 0 bases and the J gene end by 7 bases; junction bases not matched to a gene: 7. CDR3 loop: CSARDAGRGLGYTF. CDR3 in DNA: TGCAGTGCTAGAGATGCGGGCAGGGGGCTTGGCTACACCTTC.

This clonotype was seen a handful of times. J is TRBJ2-5 and V is TRBV7-8, with a tentative D call TRBD1 (5 bases). Trimming cost V 3 bases and J 5 bases, with 19 bases left between them. This CDR3 comprises 16 residues. Per the germline V gene, CDR1 is SGHVS and CDR2 is FQNEAQ. Written as DNA, the CDR3 is TGTGCCAGCAGCTTTGGATTGACAGTCGTTATGGAGACCCAGTACTTC. This gives the protein CASSFGLTVVMETQYF.

This clonotype appeared many times. J is TRBJ2-1 and V is TRBV4-2, with 10 bases fitting TRBD2. V gave up 5 bases and J gave up 8 bases; unmatched junction bases: 9. The CDR3 spans 15 residues. The germline V gene encodes CDR1 LGHNA and CDR2 YNFKEQ. The CDR3 DNA is TGTGCCAGCAGCTCTCAACAGCGGGGGGGAGATGAGCAGTTCTTC. Its protein is CASSSQQRGGDEQFF.

This clonotype has a handful of counts. The chain couples TRBV5-1 to TRBJ1-2, with 10 positions matching TRBD1. V shed 6 bases, J shed 4 bases, and the junction held 9 bases outside the gene matches. From germline, CDR1 is SGHRS and CDR2 YFSETQ. The CDR3 spans 15 residues. CDR3 in DNA: TGCGCCAGCACCGACTCGACAGGGGGCGCCTATGGCTACACCTTC. Amino acid sequence: CASTDSTGGAYGYTF.

In its sample, this clonotype was seen a few times. V is TRBV12-3 or TRBV12-4 and J is TRBJ2-3; 8 bases are shared with TRBD2. The CDR3 spans 15 residues. V was pared by 5 bases and J by 1 base, with 5 bases of the junction left unmatched. The CDR3 sequence is CASSLPGGGTDTQYF. The CDR3 bases are TGTGCCAGCAGTCTCCCCGGGGGGGGCACAGATACGCAGTATTTT.

This clonotype was observed a few times. The rearrangement links TRBV29-1 to TRBJ2-7; maybe TRBD2 (6 bases). Germline V gives CDR1 SQVTM, CDR2 ANQGSEA. The V end lost 4 bases, the J end lost 0 bases, and 10 bases lay between the germline ends. There are 13 residues in the CDR3. The CDR3 DNA follows: TGCAGCGTTGCGGGAGCCGCCTCCTACGAGCAGTACTTC. Translation gives CSVAGAASYEQYF.

This clonotype has more than one count but fewer than ten. This rearrangement joins TRBV15 to TRBJ2-1; D possibly corresponds to TRBD2 (5 bases). Trimming took 5 bases from V and 8 from J, leaving 10 bases between them. Germline-derived CDR1 and CDR2 are LNHNV and YYDKDF (reference sequence). There are 12 residues in the CDR3. CDR3: CATSSSGYEQFF. The DNA of the CDR3 is TGTGCCACCAGCTCCTCGGGATATGAGCAGTTCTTC.